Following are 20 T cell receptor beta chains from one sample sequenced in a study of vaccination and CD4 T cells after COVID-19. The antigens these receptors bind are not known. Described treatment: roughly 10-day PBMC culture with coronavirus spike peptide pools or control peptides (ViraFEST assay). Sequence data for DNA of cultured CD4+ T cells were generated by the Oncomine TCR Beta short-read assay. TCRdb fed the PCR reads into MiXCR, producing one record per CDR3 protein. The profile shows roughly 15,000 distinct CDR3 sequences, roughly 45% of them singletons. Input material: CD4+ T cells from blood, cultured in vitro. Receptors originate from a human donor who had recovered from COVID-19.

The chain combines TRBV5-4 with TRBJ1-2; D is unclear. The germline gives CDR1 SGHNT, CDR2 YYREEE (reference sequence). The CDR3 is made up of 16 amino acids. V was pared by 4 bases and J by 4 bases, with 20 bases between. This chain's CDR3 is CASSPRSSSSFYGYTF. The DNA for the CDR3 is TGTGCCAGCAGCCCCCGTTCCAGTTCGTCTTTCTATGGCTACACCTTC.

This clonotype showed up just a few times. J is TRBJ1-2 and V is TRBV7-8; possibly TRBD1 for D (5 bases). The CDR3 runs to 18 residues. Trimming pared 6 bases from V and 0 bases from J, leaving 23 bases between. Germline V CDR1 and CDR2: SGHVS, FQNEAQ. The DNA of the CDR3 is TGTGCCAGCAGTTTCGGGCGGGGACGGCTCTCAGCTAACTATGGCTACACCTTC. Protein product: CASSFGRGRLSANYGYTF.

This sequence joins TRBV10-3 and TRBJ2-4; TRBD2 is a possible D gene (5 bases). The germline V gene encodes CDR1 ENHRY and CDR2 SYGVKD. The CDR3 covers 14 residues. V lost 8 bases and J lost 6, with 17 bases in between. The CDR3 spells CAIGSDYRANIQYF. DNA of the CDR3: TGTGCCATCGGGAGCGACTATAGGGCAAACATTCAGTACTTC.

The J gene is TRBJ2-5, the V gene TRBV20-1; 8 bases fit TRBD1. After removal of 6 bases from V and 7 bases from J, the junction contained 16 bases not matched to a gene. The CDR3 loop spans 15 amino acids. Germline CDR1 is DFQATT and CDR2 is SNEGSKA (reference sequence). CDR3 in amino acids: CSARNPRTGTGTQYF. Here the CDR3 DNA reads TGCAGTGCCAGAAACCCAAGGACAGGGACGGGGACCCAGTACTTC.

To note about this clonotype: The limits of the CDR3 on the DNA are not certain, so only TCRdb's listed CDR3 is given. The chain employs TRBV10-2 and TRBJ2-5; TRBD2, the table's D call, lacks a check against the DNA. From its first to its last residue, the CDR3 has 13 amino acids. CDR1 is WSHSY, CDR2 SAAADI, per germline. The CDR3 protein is CASSGTDFRDQYF.

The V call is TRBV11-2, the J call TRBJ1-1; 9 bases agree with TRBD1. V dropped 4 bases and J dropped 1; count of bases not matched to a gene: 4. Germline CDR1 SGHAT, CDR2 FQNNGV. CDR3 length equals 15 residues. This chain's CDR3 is CASSSGTGWNTEAFF. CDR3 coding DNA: TGTGCCAGCAGCTCGGGGACAGGGTGGAACACTGAAGCTTTCTTT.

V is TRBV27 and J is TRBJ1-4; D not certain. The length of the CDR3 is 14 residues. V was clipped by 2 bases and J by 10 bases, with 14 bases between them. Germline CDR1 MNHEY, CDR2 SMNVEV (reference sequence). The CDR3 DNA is TGTGCCAGCAGTTTAAGGCCCTTCACGGGAAAACTGTTTTTT. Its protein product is CASSLRPFTGKLFF. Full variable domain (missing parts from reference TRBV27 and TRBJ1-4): EAQVTQNPRYLITVTGKKLTVTCSQNMNHEYMSWYRQDPGLGLRQIYYSMNVEVTDKGDVPEGYKVSRKEKRNFPLILESPSPNQTSLYFCASSLRPFTGKLFFGSGTQLSVL.

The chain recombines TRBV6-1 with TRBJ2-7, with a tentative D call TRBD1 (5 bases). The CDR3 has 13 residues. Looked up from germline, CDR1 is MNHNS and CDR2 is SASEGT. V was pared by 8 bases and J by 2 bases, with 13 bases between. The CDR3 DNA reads TGTGCCAGCCGGTCTTGGGGCGCCTACGAGCAGTACTTC. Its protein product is CASRSWGAYEQYF.

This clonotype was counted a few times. CDR3 loop: CASRGANYGYTF. In nucleotides, the CDR3 is TGTGCCAGCCGGGGAGCTAACTATGGCTACACCTTC. The rearrangement joins TRBV12-3 or TRBV12-4 to TRBJ1-2; D gene ambiguous. The CDR3 consists of 12 residues. Trimming removed 8 bases from V and 0 bases from J, with 7 bases in between.

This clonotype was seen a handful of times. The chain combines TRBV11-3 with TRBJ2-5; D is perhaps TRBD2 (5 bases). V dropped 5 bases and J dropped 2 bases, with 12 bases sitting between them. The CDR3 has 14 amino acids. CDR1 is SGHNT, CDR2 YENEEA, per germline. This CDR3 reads CASSISVGQETQYF. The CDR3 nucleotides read TGTGCCAGCAGCATTAGCGTGGGGCAAGAGACCCAGTACTTC.

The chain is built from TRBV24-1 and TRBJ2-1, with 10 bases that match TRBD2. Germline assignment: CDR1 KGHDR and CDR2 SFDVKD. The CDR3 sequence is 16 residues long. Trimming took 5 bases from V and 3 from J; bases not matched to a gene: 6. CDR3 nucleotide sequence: TGTGCCACCAGTGGTAGCGGGGGGTCGAACTACAATGAGCAGTTCTTC. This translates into CATSGSGGSNYNEQFF.

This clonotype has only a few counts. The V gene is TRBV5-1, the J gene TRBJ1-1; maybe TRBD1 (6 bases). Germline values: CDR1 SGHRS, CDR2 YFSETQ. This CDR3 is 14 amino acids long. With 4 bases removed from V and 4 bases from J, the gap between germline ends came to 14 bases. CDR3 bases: TGCGCCAGCAGCCGTACGAGGGGGGCCACTGAAGCTTTCTTT. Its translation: CASSRTRGATEAFF.

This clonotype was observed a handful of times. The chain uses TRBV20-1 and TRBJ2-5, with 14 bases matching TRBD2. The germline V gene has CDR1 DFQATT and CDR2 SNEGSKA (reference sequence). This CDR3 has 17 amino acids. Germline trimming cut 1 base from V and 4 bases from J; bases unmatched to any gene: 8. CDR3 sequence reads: CSARVMRTSGGLETQYF. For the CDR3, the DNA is TGCAGTGCTAGAGTAATGAGGACTAGCGGGGGGTTAGAGACCCAGTACTTC.

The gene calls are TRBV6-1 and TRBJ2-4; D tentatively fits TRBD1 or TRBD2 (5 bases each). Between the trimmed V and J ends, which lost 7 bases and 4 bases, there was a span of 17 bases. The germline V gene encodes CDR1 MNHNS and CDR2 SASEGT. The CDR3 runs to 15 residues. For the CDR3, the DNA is TGTGCCAGCACGTCCCTCCCCGGGGCAAAAAACATTCAGTACTTC. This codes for CASTSLPGAKNIQYF.

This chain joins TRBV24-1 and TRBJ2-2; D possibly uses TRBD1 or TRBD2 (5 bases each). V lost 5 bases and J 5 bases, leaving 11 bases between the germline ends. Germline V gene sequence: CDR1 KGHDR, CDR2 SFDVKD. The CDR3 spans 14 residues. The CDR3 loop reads CATSAGAGTGELFF. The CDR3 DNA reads TGTGCCACCAGTGCCGGGGCCGGTACCGGGGAGCTGTTTTTT.

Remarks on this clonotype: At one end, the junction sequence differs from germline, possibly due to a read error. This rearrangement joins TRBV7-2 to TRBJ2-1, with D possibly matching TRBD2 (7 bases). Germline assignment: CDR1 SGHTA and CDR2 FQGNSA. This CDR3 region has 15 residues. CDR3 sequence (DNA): TGTGCCAGCAGCTTAGCGGGGGGGCTCTACAATGAGCACTTCTTC. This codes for CASSLAGGLYNEHFF.

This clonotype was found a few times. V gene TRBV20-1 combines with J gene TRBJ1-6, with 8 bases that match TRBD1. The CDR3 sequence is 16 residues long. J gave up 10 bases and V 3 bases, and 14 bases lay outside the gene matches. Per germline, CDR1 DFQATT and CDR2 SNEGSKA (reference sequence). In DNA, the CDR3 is TGCAGTGCTAGGGGCCAGGGGACAGGCGCTCTATCACCCCTCCACTTT. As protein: CSARGQGTGALSPLHF.

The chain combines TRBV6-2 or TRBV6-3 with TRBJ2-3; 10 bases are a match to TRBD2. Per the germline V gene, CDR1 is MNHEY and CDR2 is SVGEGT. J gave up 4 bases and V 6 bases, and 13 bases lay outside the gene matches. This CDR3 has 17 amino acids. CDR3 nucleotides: TGTGCCAGCAGCCGACCGGGCAGCGGGGGGGGTTCAGATACGCAGTATTTT. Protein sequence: CASSRPGSGGGSDTQYF.

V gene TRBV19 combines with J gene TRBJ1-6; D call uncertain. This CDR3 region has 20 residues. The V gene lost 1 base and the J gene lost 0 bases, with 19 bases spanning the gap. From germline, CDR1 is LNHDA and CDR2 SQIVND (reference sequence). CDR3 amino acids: CASSIGWTTQASSYNSPLHF. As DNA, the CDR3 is TGTGCCAGTAGTATAGGGTGGACTACCCAAGCGAGCTCCTATAATTCACCCCTCCACTTT.

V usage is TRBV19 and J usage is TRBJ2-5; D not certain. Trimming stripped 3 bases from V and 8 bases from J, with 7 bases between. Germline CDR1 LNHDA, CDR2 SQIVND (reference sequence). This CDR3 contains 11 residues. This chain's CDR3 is CASSISTTQYF. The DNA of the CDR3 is TGTGCCAGTAGTATTTCGACTACCCAGTACTTC.